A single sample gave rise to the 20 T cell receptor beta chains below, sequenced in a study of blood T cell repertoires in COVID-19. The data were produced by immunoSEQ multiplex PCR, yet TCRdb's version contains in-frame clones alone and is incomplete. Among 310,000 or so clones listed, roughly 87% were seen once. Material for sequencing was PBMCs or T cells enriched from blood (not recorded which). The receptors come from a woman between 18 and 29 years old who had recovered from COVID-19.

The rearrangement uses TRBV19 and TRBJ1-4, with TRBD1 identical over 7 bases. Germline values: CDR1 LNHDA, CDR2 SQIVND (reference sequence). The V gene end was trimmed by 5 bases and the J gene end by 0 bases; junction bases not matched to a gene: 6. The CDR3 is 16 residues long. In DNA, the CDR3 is TGTGCCAGTAGTTCTCCCGGGACAGCAACTAATGAAAAACTGTTTTTT. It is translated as CASSSPGTATNEKLFF.

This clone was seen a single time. CDR3 DNA: TGTGCCAGCAGCTTATTACGGGGAGTGGACAGAGGTTCCACTGAAGCTTTCTTT. As protein: CASSLLRGVDRGSTEAFF. The genes are TRBV7-8 and TRBJ1-1; the D gene is possibly TRBD1 (6 bases). V was shortened by 2 bases and J by 4 bases, with 23 bases between the two germline ends. Germline V gene sequence: CDR1 SGHVS, CDR2 FQNEAQ. The CDR3 is 18 residues long.

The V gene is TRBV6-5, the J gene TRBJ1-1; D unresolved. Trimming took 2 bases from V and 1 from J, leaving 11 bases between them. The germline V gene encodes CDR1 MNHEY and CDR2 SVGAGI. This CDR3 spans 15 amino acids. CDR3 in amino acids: CASSYREGWNTEAFF. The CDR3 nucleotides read TGTGCCAGCAGTTACCGCGAGGGTTGGAACACTGAAGCTTTCTTT.

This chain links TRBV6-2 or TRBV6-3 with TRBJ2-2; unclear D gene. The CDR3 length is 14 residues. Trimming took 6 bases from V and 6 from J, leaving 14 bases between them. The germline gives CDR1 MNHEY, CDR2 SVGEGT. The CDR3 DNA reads TGTGCCAGCAGCCTCAGGCCTCACGCCGGGGAGCTGTTTTTT. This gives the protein CASSLRPHAGELFF.

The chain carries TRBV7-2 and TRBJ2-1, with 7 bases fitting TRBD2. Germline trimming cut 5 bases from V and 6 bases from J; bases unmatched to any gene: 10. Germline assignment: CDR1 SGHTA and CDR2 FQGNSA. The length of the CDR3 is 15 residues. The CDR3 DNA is TGTGCCAGCAGCCCTAATAGGGCTAGCGGCAATGAGCAGTTCTTC. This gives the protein CASSPNRASGNEQFF.

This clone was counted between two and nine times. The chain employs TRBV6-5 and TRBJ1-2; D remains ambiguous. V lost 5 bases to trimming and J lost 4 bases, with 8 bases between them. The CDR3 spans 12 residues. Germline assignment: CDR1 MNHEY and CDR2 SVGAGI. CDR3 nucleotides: TGTGCCAGCAGTCCAGGCCCCTATGGCTACACCTTC. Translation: CASSPGPYGYTF.

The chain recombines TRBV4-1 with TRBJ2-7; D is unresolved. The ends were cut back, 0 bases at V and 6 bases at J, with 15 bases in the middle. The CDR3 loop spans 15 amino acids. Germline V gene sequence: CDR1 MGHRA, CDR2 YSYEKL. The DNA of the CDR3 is TGCGCCAGCAGCCAAGACGTAGCTGGAGACCCCGAGCAGTACTTC. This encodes CASSQDVAGDPEQYF.

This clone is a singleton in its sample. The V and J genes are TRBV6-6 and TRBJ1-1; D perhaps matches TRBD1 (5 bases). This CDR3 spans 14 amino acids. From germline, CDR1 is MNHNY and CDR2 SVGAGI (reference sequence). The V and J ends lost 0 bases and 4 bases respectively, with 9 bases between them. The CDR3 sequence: CASSYSGEGTEAFF. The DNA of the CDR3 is TGTGCCAGCAGTTACTCGGGGGAGGGCACTGAAGCTTTCTTT.

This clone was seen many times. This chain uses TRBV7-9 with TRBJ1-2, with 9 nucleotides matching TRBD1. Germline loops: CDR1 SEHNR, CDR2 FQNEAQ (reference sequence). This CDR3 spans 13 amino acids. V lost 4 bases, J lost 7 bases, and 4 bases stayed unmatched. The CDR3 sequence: CASSYGQGFGYTF. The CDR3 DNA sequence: TGTGCCAGCAGCTATGGACAGGGGTTTGGCTACACCTTC.

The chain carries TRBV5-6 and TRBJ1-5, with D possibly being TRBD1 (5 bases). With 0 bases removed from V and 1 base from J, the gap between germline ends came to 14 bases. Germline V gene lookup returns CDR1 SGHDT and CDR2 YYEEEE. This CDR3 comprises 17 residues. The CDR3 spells CASSLAYGDSSNQPQHF. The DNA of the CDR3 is TGTGCCAGCAGCTTGGCGTACGGGGACTCCAGCAATCAGCCCCAGCATTTT.

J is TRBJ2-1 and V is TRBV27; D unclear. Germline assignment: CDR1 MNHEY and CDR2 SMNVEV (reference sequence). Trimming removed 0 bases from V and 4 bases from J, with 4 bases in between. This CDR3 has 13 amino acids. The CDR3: CASSLSAYNEQFF. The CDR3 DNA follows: TGTGCCAGCAGTTTATCAGCGTACAATGAGCAGTTCTTC.

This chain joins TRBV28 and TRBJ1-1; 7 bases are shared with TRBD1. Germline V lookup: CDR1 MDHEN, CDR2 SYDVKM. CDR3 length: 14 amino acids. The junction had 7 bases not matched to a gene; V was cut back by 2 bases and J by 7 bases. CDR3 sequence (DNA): TGTGCCAGCAGTTTAGGTGGGACAGCTGGTGAAGCTTTCTTT. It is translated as CASSLGGTAGEAFF.

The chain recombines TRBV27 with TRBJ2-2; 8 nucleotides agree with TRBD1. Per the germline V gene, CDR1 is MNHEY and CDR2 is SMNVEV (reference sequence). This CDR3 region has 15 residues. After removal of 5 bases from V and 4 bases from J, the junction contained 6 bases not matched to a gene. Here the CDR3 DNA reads TGTGCCAGCAGTCGACAGGGGAGGACCACCGGGGAGCTGTTTTTT. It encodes CASSRQGRTTGELFF.

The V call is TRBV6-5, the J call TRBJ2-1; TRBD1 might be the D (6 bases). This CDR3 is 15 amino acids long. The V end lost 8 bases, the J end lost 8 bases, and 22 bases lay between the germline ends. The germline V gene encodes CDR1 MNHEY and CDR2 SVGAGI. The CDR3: CASSEDQGIGDEQFF. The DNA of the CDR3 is TGTGCCAGCTCAGAGGATCAGGGGATAGGAGATGAGCAGTTCTTC.

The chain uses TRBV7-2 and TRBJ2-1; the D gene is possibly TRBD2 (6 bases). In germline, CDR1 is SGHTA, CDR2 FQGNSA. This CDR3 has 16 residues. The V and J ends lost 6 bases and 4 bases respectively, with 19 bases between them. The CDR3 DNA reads TGTGCCAGCAGTCAGTGGGGTAGCGGATCGTACAATGAGCAGTTCTTC. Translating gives CASSQWGSGSYNEQFF.

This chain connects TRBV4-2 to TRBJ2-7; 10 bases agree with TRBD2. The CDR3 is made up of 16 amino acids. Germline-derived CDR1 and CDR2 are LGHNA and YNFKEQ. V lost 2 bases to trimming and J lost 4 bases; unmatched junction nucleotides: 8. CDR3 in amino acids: CASSQQAQREGYEQYF. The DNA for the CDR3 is TGTGCCAGCAGCCAACAGGCCCAGCGGGAGGGGTACGAGCAGTACTTC.

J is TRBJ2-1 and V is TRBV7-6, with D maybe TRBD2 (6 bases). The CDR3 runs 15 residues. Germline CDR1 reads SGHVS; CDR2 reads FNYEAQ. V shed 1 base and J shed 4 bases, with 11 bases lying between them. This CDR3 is CASSLGGTLYNEQFF. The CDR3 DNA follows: TGTGCCAGCAGCTTAGGCGGGACTCTATACAATGAGCAGTTCTTC.

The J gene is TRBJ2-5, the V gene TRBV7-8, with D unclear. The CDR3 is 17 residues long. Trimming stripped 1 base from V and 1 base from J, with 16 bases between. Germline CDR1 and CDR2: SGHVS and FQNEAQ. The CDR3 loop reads CASSLVSKSVSQETQYF. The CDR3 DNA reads TGTGCCAGCAGCTTAGTATCAAAGTCAGTATCCCAAGAGACCCAGTACTTC.

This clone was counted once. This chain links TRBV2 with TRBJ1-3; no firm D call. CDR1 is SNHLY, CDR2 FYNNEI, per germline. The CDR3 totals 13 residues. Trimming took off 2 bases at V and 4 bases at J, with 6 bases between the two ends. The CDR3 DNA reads TGTGCCAGCAGTGAATCCAGGGGAAACACCATATATTTT. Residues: CASSESRGNTIYF.

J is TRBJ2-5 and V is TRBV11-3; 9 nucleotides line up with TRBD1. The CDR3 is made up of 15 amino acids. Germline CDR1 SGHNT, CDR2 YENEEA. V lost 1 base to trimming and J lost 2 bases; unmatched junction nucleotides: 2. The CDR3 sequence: CASSLGDRAQETQYF. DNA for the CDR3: TGTGCCAGCAGCTTAGGGGACAGGGCTCAAGAGACCCAGTACTTC.